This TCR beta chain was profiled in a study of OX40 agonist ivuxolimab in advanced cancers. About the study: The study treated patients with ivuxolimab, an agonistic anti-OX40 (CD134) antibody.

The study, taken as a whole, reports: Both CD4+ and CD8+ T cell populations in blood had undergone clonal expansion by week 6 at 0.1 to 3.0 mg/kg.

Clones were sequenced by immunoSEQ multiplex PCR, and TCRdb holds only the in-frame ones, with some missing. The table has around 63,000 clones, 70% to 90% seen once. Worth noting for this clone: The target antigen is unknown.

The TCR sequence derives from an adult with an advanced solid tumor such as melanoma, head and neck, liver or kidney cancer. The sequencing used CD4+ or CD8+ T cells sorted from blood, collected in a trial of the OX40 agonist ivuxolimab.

The CDR3 sequence is CATRTTLAGAQETQYF. The CDR3 DNA is TGTGCCACGAGAACAACTCTAGCGGGAGCGCAAGAGACCCAGTACTTC. The chain joins TRBV19 to TRBJ2-5; 10 bases line up with TRBD2. The CDR3 contains 16 residues. Looked up from germline, CDR1 is LNHDA and CDR2 is SQIVND (reference sequence). V was clipped by 10 bases and J by 2 bases; unmatched bases: 13.